This TCR beta chain originates from a study of cytomegalovirus exposure and HLA in healthy donors. 13 Jbeta primers and 60 Vbeta primers were used for the PCR. Here immunoSEQ multiplex PCR was the method, and the copy in TCRdb shows in-frame clones only, minus some. The data show more than 250,000 clones, about 90% seen once. The CDR3 sequence is 19 residues long. V was shortened by 2 bases and J by 0 bases, with 22 bases between the two germline ends. Germline V gives CDR1 LGHNA, CDR2 YNFKEQ. This sequence originates from a woman under 30 in good health and CMV-seronegative. The rearrangement uses TRBV4-2 and TRBJ1-1; D is unresolved. Material: PBMCs. DNA for the CDR3: TGTGCCAGCAGCCAATATTTAACTGGTAAGTCATCCATGAACACTGAAGCTTTCTTT. Residues: CASSQYLTGKSSMNTEAFF.